Sequencing of this T cell receptor (beta chain) was carried out in a study of a mutant IDH1 vaccine in newly diagnosed glioma. For the study at large: Vaccination started 4-6 weeks after radiotherapy alone, or with temozolomide cycles. The therapy given earlier, which was standard therapy, consisted of radiotherapy, temozolomide, or both, and most of the patients received both. The study's findings and limits: Pseudoprogression looked unconnected to shifts in top peripheral T cell clonotypes. Induction of immune responses by the vaccine occurred in 85% to 95% of patients.

Time point indicated: week 5, during vaccination. The vaccine gave 300 ug of a 20-mer mutant IDH1 peptide subcutaneously per dose. The CDR3 consists of 15 residues. V gave up 4 bases and J gave up 1 base, with 13 bases separating them. The germline CDR1 and CDR2 sequences are SGDLS and YYNGEE. Concerning this clone itself: The antigen is undetermined.

Sequencing was performed with immunoSEQ multiplex PCR; in TCRdb, only in-frame clones are kept and a portion is missing. The sample lists 37,000 or so clones; about 79% were seen once. Sequencing was performed on PBMCs, taken from a glioma patient whose treatment included an IDH1 peptide vaccine. The V gene is TRBV9, the J gene TRBJ2-3; a possible D gene is TRBD2 (5 bases). The receptor comes from a man aged 25 to 40 with glioma. CDR3 in amino acids: CASSLEGARTDTQYF. CDR3 nucleotide sequence: TGTGCCAGCAGCCTCGAGGGAGCACGCACAGATACGCAGTATTTT.